This entry describes one TCR beta chain. The antigen remains unidentified. These data come from a study of T cell responses to AZD1222 COVID-19 vaccine. Whole-study findings and limits: A mostly white British donor set with more females was recruited, and clonal diversity was possibly underestimated.

Sequencing used immunoSEQ multiplex PCR; TCRdb keeps in-frame clones, though not all of them. The data hold about 94,000 clones, with about 85% observed a single time. Germline V gene sequence: CDR1 LNHDA, CDR2 SQIVND (reference sequence). V was cut by 5 bases and J by 1 base, with 14 bases left in between. The CDR3 is 15 amino acids. The chain couples TRBV19 to TRBJ1-1; TRBD1 might be the D (5 bases). The TCR sequence derives from an adult who received the AZD1222 COVID-19 vaccine. The input for sequencing was peripheral blood, taken 28 days after the second AZD1222 dose. In DNA form, the CDR3 reads TGTGCCAGTAGTCCTCCGTGGGGCCAGAACACTGAAGCTTTCTTT. Translating gives CASSPPWGQNTEAFF.